This passage covers 27 T cell receptor beta chains from one sample sequenced in a study of blood T cells in healthy people across ages. PCR was performed a second time for about 6 to 11 cycles using a sample-barcoded 5' primer and a J-beta primer mix. TCRdb re-analysed the 5' RACE reads in MiXCR, keeping a single row per CDR3 protein. The top ten clones hold around 4% of a sample with 1.5 million to 1.9 million distinct CDR3 sequences, under 55% of them seen once. The sample comprised blood. The receptor source for this set is a woman aged 18-29 years in good health.

This chain uses TRBV27 with TRBJ1-2; D perhaps matches TRBD1 (5 bases). Per germline, CDR1 MNHEY and CDR2 SMNVEV (reference sequence). The CDR3 totals 12 residues. Trimming took 7 bases from V and 7 from J, leaving 13 bases between them. The DNA for the CDR3 is TGTGCCAGCAAAGAGGGGACGGGTGGCTACACCTTC. It encodes CASKEGTGGYTF.

The chain employs TRBV11-2 and TRBJ2-1, with TRBD2 matching 7 bases. The CDR3 totals 16 residues. Unmatched junction bases numbered 16, after V lost 5 bases and J lost 9 bases. From germline, CDR1 is SGHAT and CDR2 FQNNGV. CDR3 region: CASSPIAGGTSTEQFF. As DNA, the CDR3 is TGTGCCAGCAGCCCGATAGCGGGTGGGACCTCAACTGAGCAGTTCTTC.

The V call is TRBV5-6, the J call TRBJ1-2; no firm D call. Germline V CDR1 and CDR2: SGHDT, YYEEEE. The V and J ends lost 1 base and 4 bases respectively, with 11 bases between them. The CDR3 is 14 residues long. CDR3 in amino acids: CASSLFYTVYGYTF. The DNA for the CDR3 is TGTGCCAGCAGCTTGTTCTACACTGTCTATGGCTACACCTTC.

The chain uses TRBV7-2 and TRBJ2-3; D is perhaps TRBD1 or TRBD2 (5 bases each). The V end lost 1 base, the J end lost 4 bases, and 12 bases lay between the germline ends. CDR1 is SGHTA, CDR2 FQGNSA, per germline. This CDR3 contains 15 residues. Here the CDR3 reads CASSLERGAPDTQYF. CDR3 DNA sequence: TGTGCCAGCAGCTTAGAGAGAGGGGCCCCAGATACGCAGTATTTT.

This clonotype was observed a handful of times. The chain recombines TRBV6-5 with TRBJ1-4; no definite D call. Germline lookup yields CDR1 MNHEY and CDR2 SVGAGI. There are 16 residues in the CDR3. With 0 bases removed from V and 5 bases from J, the gap between germline ends came to 13 bases. Written as DNA, the CDR3 is TGTGCCAGCAGTTACTCGAAGCGTCCTCCGAATGAAAAACTGTTTTTT. Translating it yields CASSYSKRPPNEKLFF.

V and J are TRBV14 and TRBJ2-1; perhaps TRBD1 as D (5 bases). CDR3 length equals 13 residues. Looked up from germline, CDR1 is SGHDN and CDR2 is FVKESK. The V end lost 4 bases, the J end lost 13 bases, and 17 bases lay between the germline ends. CDR3 sequence reads: CASSRGYGETQFF. CDR3 nucleotide sequence: TGTGCCAGCAGCCGGGGCTACGGAGAGACCCAGTTCTTC.

The chain is built from TRBV4-1 and TRBJ2-1, with a possible D match to TRBD2 (7 bases). Germline V gene lookup returns CDR1 MGHRA and CDR2 YSYEKL. V gave up 1 base and J gave up 4 bases, with 14 bases separating them. CDR3 length: 16 residues. Here the CDR3 reads CASSQGRGGLYNEQFF. DNA of the CDR3: TGCGCCAGCAGCCAAGGGAGGGGGGGCCTGTACAATGAGCAGTTCTTC.

The V and J genes are TRBV20-1 and TRBJ2-1; unclear D gene. The CDR3 has 12 residues. Trimming shortened V by 5 bases and J by 6 bases, and 11 bases separated the two germline ends. The germline gives CDR1 DFQATT, CDR2 SNEGSKA (reference sequence). The CDR3 reads CSAPDLLNEQFF. CDR3 bases: TGCAGTGCTCCGGACCTGCTCAATGAGCAGTTCTTC.

CDR3 in amino acids: CASSFKSVAYEQYF. Here the CDR3 DNA reads TGTGCCAGCAGTTTTAAGTCGGTAGCCTACGAGCAGTACTTC. The chain carries TRBV27 and TRBJ2-7; D ambiguous. CDR3 length: 14 residues. Trimming stripped 3 bases from V and 2 bases from J, with 11 bases between. CDR1 is MNHEY, CDR2 SMNVEV, per germline (reference sequence).

The chain joins TRBV20-1 to TRBJ2-7; tentatively, D is TRBD1 (6 bases). CDR3 length: 15 residues. Looked up from germline, CDR1 is DFQATT and CDR2 is SNEGSKA (reference sequence). Trimming left V 1 base short and J 1 base short, with 14 bases between. CDR3 DNA: TGCAGTGCTAGAGTCGGACAGAATCCGTCCTACGAGCAGTACTTC. Protein: CSARVGQNPSYEQYF.

The chain couples TRBV7-9 to TRBJ2-1; the D is unclear. The germline V and J ends were trimmed by 5 bases and 3 bases, with 23 bases remaining between them. This CDR3 region has 18 residues. The V gene's germline CDR1 is SEHNR and CDR2 FQNEAQ (reference sequence). CDR3 sequence reads: CASSPPLRLSRNYNEQFF. CDR3 DNA: TGTGCCAGCAGCCCACCCCTAAGGTTAAGCCGGAACTACAATGAGCAGTTCTTC. The entire variable domain, with the rest obtained from reference TRBV7-9 and TRBJ2-1, is as follows: DTGVSQNPRHKITKRGQNVTFRCDPISEHNRLYWYRQTLGQGPEFLTYFQNEAQLEKSRLLSDRFSAERPKGSFSTLEIQRTEQGDSAMYLCASSPPLRLSRNYNEQFFGPGTRLTVL.

A few counts support this clonotype. The V gene is TRBV4-1, the J gene TRBJ2-1; D unresolved. The CDR3 has 15 residues. V was shortened by 5 bases and J by 0 bases, with 11 bases between the two germline ends. Germline-derived CDR1 and CDR2 are MGHRA and YSYEKL. The DNA for the CDR3 is TGCGCCAGCAGCTATTACCAGAGCTCCTACAATGAGCAGTTCTTC. This sequence encodes CASSYYQSSYNEQFF.

This clonotype was seen a single time. The chain has TRBV28 and TRBJ1-5; D ambiguous. The germline V gene has CDR1 MDHEN and CDR2 SYDVKM. With 7 bases removed from V and 0 bases from J, the gap between germline ends came to 10 bases. The CDR3 is 14 residues long. The CDR3 here is CASKGGNSNQPQHF. The CDR3 bases are TGTGCCAGCAAGGGAGGGAATAGCAATCAGCCCCAGCATTTT.

This clonotype was seen a handful of times. The CDR3 here is CSARDRAREQYF. The CDR3, as DNA: TGCAGTGCTAGGGACAGGGCGCGCGAGCAGTACTTC. The chain uses TRBV20-1 and TRBJ2-7; 8 nucleotides align to TRBD1. The CDR3 has 12 residues. CDR1 DFQATT and CDR2 SNEGSKA come from the germline V gene (reference sequence). With 3 bases clipped from V and 6 bases from J, the junction kept 4 bases outside the gene matches.

The chain joins TRBV29-1 to TRBJ1-1, with 9 bases matching TRBD1. The CDR3 spans 14 residues. The junction had 9 bases not matched to a gene; V was cut back by 3 bases and J by 7 bases. Per germline, CDR1 SQVTM and CDR2 ANQGSEA. The CDR3 loop is CSVDEGTGPDEAFF. DNA for the CDR3: TGCAGCGTTGACGAGGGGACAGGGCCCGATGAAGCTTTCTTT.

The sample holds a few counts of this clonotype. The chain links TRBV6-2 or TRBV6-3 to TRBJ2-3; no clear D gene. The CDR3 totals 15 residues. V was pared by 0 bases and J by 1 base, with 8 bases between. Per germline, CDR1 MNHEY and CDR2 SVGEGT. The CDR3 DNA reads as TGTGCCAGCAGTTACTCTCAGGCCCGCACAGATACGCAGTATTTT. This codes for CASSYSQARTDTQYF.

The chain employs TRBV28 and TRBJ1-4; D gene unclear. The CDR3 is 14 amino acids. Trimming stripped 3 bases from V and 8 bases from J, with 13 bases between. The germline CDR1 and CDR2 sequences are MDHEN and SYDVKM. For the CDR3, the DNA is TGTGCCAGCAGTTTTGGACCCCAGAAGGAAAAACTGTTTTTT. Protein product: CASSFGPQKEKLFF.

This chain links TRBV20-1 with TRBJ2-3; perhaps TRBD2 as D (7 bases). Trimming shortened V by 5 bases and J by 1 base, and 19 bases separated the two germline ends. The CDR3 runs 16 residues. Germline lookup yields CDR1 DFQATT and CDR2 SNEGSKA (reference sequence). In nucleotides, the CDR3 is TGCAGTGCTCTGGTAGGGGGGGGCTACCGCACAGATACGCAGTATTTT. As protein: CSALVGGGYRTDTQYF.

The CDR3 is CASSRGTREGIAKNIQYF. CDR3 nucleotide sequence: TGTGCCAGCAGCCGAGGTACGAGGGAAGGGATAGCCAAAAACATTCAGTACTTC. The chain carries TRBV28 and TRBJ2-4, with D perhaps TRBD2 (5 bases). The length of the CDR3 is 18 residues. With 6 bases removed from V and 0 bases from J, the gap between germline ends came to 21 bases. Per germline, CDR1 MDHEN and CDR2 SYDVKM.

Here the CDR3 DNA reads TGTGCCAGCAGTCCGGACGGATGGGCCGGGGAGCTGTTTTTT. This encodes CASSPDGWAGELFF. The rearrangement joins TRBV7-3 to TRBJ2-2; D ambiguous. The CDR3 is 14 residues long. Germline V gene lookup returns CDR1 SGHTA and CDR2 FQGTGA. The ends were cut back, 6 bases at V and 6 bases at J, with 14 bases in the middle.

This clonotype was observed at least ten times. The rearrangement joins TRBV27 to TRBJ2-1; D gene unclear. Germline V gives CDR1 MNHEY, CDR2 SMNVEV (reference sequence). V was clipped by 5 bases and J by 6 bases, with 17 bases between them. The CDR3 length is 15 residues. The CDR3 DNA is TGTGCCAGCAGTATGCTAGGACCCGCACGCAATGAGCAGTTCTTC. As protein: CASSMLGPARNEQFF.

This clonotype came up once. Sequence at one end of the junction differs from germline and may be a read error. This sequence joins TRBV5-6 and TRBJ2-1; 7 nucleotides match TRBD1. The CDR3 spans 15 residues. CDR1 and CDR2 from the germline V gene are SGHDT and YYEEEE. This CDR3 reads CASSLGYRGYNGQFF. For the CDR3, the DNA is TGTGCCAGCAGCTTGGGATACAGGGGTTACAATGGGCAGTTCTTC.

Only a few counts were recorded for this clonotype. The CDR3 DNA reads TGTGCCAGCAGCAGCGGACTAGCGGGAGGGGTATCCTACAATGAGCAGTTCTTC. This codes for CASSSGLAGGVSYNEQFF. The rearrangement joins TRBV7-2 to TRBJ2-1, with 15 bases matching TRBD2. This CDR3 comprises 18 residues. Per germline, CDR1 SGHTA and CDR2 FQGNSA. The J segment lost 1 base and the V segment lost 5 bases, leaving 6 bases of the junction unmatched.

This chain joins TRBV2 and TRBJ1-1; 8 bases line up with TRBD1. CDR3 length: 14 residues. With V trimmed by 6 bases and J by 7 bases, 10 bases remained unmatched. Germline V CDR1 and CDR2: SNHLY, FYNNEI. The CDR3 DNA follows: TGTGCCAGCAGCGGCTCTATGGACAGGGATGAAGCTTTCTTT. Amino acid sequence: CASSGSMDRDEAFF.

The chain has TRBV2 and TRBJ1-2; TRBD1 might be the D (5 bases). This CDR3 comprises 14 residues. The V and J ends lost 6 bases and 3 bases respectively, with 14 bases between them. Germline V gene lookup returns CDR1 SNHLY and CDR2 FYNNEI. The CDR3 loop reads CASRGVGVYYGYTF. Here the CDR3 DNA reads TGTGCCAGCAGGGGGGTAGGGGTCTACTATGGCTACACCTTC.

J is TRBJ1-2 and V is TRBV20-1, with no clear D. Per the germline V gene, CDR1 is DFQATT and CDR2 is SNEGSKA (reference sequence). This CDR3 region has 13 residues. V lost 3 bases and J 2 bases, leaving 10 bases between the germline ends. DNA of the CDR3: TGCAGTGCTAGTTTGCGATTGAACTATGGCTACACCTTC. It specifies CSASLRLNYGYTF.

This clonotype was observed a few times. The J gene is TRBJ2-1, the V gene TRBV24-1; possible D gene TRBD1, 6 bases. Germline V CDR1 and CDR2: KGHDR, SFDVKD. The V and J ends lost 1 base and 7 bases respectively, with 13 bases between them. The CDR3 is made up of 15 amino acids. The CDR3 reads CATSDLRAGVNEQFF. The CDR3 DNA reads TGTGCCACCAGTGATTTAAGGGCAGGGGTGAATGAGCAGTTCTTC.